This is a list of T cell receptor beta chains from one sample in a study of molecular identifiers for immune sequencing clone quantification. TCRdb re-analysed the PCR reads in MiXCR, keeping a single row per CDR3 protein. The sample has approximately 590,000 distinct CDR3 sequences, roughly 25% seen once. The sample consisted of naive CD8+ T cells from blood, with Jurkat cell RNA spiked in. These receptors were collected from a human donor in good health. Some libraries in this study had Jurkat cell RNA spiked in. CDR3s include the opening cysteine and the closing phenylalanine or tryptophan. The D gene is left open where the match is weak. Clone size is not always given. Where it is, it says once, few, many or a class for expanded clones.

D gene: -; clone size: -; V gene: TRBV5-8; J gene: TRBJ2-1; CDR3 DNA: TGTGCCAGCAGCTTGGCCCTAGCGGAGCAGTTCTTC; CDR3 protein: CASSLALAEQFF
D gene: -; clone size: many; V gene: TRBV5-4; J gene: TRBJ2-7; CDR3 DNA: TGTGCCAGCAGCTTGGGTCTCACAGCCTACGAGCAGTACTTC; CDR3 protein: CASSLGLTAYEQYF
D gene: -; clone size: few; V gene: TRBV5-1; J gene: TRBJ1-1; CDR3 DNA: TGCGCCAGCAGCTCCGATCGACAGCTGAACACTGAAGCTTTCTTT; CDR3 protein: CASSSDRQLNTEAFF
D gene: -; clone size: many; V gene: TRBV12-3/TRBV12-4; J gene: TRBJ1-1; CDR3 DNA: TGTGCCAGCGCTGACCACACAAACACTGAAGCTTTCTTT; CDR3 protein: CASADHTNTEAFF
D gene: -; clone size: many; V gene: TRBV30; J gene: TRBJ1-2; CDR3 DNA: TGTGCCTGGAGTCAAGAATATAACTATGGCTACACCTTC; CDR3 protein: CAWSQEYNYGYTF
D gene: -; clone size: many; V gene: TRBV7-9; J gene: TRBJ2-1; CDR3 DNA: TGTGCCAGCAGCTTAGTCTACAATGAGCAGTTCTTC; CDR3 protein: CASSLVYNEQFF
D gene: -; clone size: -; V gene: TRBV15; J gene: TRBJ2-7; CDR3 DNA: TGTGCCACCAGCAGTAGTTCCTACGAGCAGTACTTC; CDR3 protein: CATSSSSYEQYF
D gene: TRBD2; clone size: many; V gene: TRBV20-1; J gene: TRBJ2-1; CDR3 DNA: TGCAGTGCTATCGACGGGACTAGCGGTATCAATGAGCAGTTCTTC; CDR3 protein: CSAIDGTSGINEQFF
D gene: -; clone size: few; V gene: TRBV19; J gene: TRBJ2-3; CDR3 DNA: TGTGCCAGTAGTATAAGGTGGGGCGCAGATACGCAGTATTTT; CDR3 protein: CASSIRWGADTQYF
D gene: -; clone size: -; V gene: TRBV6-2/TRBV6-3; J gene: TRBJ1-1; CDR3 DNA: TGTGCCAGCAGTTACGGGGTAGGGGACACTGGAGCTTTCTTT; CDR3 protein: CASSYGVGDTGAFF
D gene: -; clone size: -; V gene: TRBV4-2; J gene: TRBJ2-1; CDR3 DNA: TGTGCCAGCAGCCAACCGGGCAGCCGGCTGGAATCCAATGAGCAGTTCTTC; CDR3 protein: CASSQPGSRLESNEQFF
D gene: -; clone size: few; V gene: TRBV10-1; J gene: TRBJ2-7; CDR3 DNA: TGCGCCAGCAGTGATGGCCGGGAAACCTACGAGCAGTACTTC; CDR3 protein: CASSDGRETYEQYF
D gene: -; clone size: many; V gene: TRBV4-3; J gene: TRBJ1-4; CDR3 DNA: TGCGCCAGCAGCCAAGAAGTCATCGGTGAAAAACTGTTTTTT; CDR3 protein: CASSQEVIGEKLFF